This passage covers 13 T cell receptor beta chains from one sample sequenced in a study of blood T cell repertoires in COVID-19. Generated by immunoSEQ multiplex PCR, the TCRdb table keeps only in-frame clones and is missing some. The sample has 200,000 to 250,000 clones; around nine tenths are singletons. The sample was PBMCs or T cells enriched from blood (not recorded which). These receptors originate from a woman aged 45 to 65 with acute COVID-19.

Written as DNA, the CDR3 is TGTGCCAGTAGTTTTATGGAGGCCCACGAGCAGTACTTC. It encodes CASSFMEAHEQYF. This chain connects TRBV19 to TRBJ2-7; TRBD2 might be the D (5 bases). The CDR3 has 13 amino acids. Deletions cut 5 bases from V and 5 bases from J, with 13 bases between. Germline V gene lookup returns CDR1 LNHDA and CDR2 SQIVND (reference sequence).

CDR3 sequence: CASGDRPPSGNTIYF. CDR3 bases: TGTGCCAGCGGGGACAGACCACCCTCTGGAAACACCATATATTTT. The chain combines TRBV28 with TRBJ1-3; TRBD1 matches at 7 bases. Germline values: CDR1 MDHEN, CDR2 SYDVKM. Trimming cost V 8 bases and J 0 bases; bases outside gene matches: 7. The CDR3 is 15 amino acids.

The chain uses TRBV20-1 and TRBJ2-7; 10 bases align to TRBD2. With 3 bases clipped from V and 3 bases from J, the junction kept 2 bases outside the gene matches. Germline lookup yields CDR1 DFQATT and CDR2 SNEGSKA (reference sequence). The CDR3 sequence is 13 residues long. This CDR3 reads CSASRTSGYEQYF. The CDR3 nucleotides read TGCAGTGCTAGTAGGACTAGCGGCTACGAGCAGTACTTC.

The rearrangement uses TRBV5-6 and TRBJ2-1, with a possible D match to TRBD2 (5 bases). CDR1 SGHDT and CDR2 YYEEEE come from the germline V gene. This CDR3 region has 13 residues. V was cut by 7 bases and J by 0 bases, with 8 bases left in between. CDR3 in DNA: TGTGCCAGCCGGACTTACTCCTACAATGAGCAGTTCTTC. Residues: CASRTYSYNEQFF. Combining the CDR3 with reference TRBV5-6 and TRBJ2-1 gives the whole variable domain DAGVTQSPTHLIKTRGQQVTLRCSPKSGHDTVSWYQQALGQGPQFIFQYYEEEERQRGNFPDRFSGHQFPNYSSELNVNALLLGDSALYLCASRTYSYNEQFFGPGTRLTVL.

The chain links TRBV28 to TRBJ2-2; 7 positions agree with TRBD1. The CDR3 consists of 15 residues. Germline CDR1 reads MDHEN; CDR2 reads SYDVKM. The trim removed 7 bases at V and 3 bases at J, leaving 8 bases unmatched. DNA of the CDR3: TGTGCCAGCACCACAGGGGATTCCGACACCGGGGAGCTGTTTTTT. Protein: CASTTGDSDTGELFF.

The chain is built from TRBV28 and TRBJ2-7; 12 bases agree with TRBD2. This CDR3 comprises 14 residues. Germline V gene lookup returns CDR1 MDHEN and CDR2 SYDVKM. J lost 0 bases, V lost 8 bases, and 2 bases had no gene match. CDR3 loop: CASLAGGSSYEQYF. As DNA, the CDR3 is TGTGCCAGCCTAGCGGGAGGGAGCTCCTACGAGCAGTACTTC.

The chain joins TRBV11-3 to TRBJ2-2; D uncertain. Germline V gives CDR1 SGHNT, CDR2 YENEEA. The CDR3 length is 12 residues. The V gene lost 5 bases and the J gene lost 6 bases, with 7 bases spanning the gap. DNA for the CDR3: TGTGCCAGCAGCGGGCCGTCCGGGGAGCTGTTTTTT. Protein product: CASSGPSGELFF.

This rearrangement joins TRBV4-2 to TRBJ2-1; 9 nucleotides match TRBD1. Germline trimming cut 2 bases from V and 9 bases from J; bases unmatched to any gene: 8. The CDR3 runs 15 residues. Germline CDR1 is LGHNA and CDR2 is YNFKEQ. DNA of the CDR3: TGTGCCAGCAGCCAAAACCGGGACAGGGCCACTGAGCAGTTCTTC. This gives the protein CASSQNRDRATEQFF.

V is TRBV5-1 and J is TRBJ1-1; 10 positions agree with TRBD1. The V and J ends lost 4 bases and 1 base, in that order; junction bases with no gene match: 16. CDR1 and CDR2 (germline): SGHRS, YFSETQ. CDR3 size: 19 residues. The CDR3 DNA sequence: TGCGCCAGCAGCCCTGACTGGACCGGGACAGGGGAATGGAACACTGAAGCTTTCTTT. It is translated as CASSPDWTGTGEWNTEAFF.

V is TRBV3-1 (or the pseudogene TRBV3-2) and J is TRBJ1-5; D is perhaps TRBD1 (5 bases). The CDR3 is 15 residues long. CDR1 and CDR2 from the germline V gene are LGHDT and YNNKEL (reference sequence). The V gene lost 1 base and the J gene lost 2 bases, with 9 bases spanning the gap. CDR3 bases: TGTGCCAGCAGCCAAGGGTGGGGGGGCAATCAGCCCCAGCATTTT. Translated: CASSQGWGGNQPQHF.

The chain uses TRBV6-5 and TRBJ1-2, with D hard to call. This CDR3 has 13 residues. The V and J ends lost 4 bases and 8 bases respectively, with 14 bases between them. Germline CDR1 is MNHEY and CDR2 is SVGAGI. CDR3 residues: CASSLERHRGYTF. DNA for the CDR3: TGTGCCAGCAGTTTGGAGAGGCATCGAGGCTACACCTTC.

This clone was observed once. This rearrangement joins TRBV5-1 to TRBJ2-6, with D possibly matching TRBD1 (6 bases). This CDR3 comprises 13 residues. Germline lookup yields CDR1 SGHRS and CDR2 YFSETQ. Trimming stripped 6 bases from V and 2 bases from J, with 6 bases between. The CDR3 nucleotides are TGCGCCAGCAAGGGGGCTGGGGCCAACGTCCTGACTTTC. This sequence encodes CASKGAGANVLTF.

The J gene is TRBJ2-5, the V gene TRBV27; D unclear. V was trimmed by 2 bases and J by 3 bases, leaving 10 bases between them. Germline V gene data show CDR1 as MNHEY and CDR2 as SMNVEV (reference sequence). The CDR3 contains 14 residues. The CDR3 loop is CASSLVGREETQYF. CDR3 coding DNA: TGTGCCAGCAGTTTAGTGGGCAGAGAAGAGACCCAGTACTTC.